This T cell receptor (beta chain) was captured by sequencing in a study of T-cell memory formation after mild COVID-19 (dated by TCRdb to the early 2020s). The study in broad terms: TCR sequence clusters from the two donors were largely donor specific. T-cell clones expanding and contracting after mild COVID-19 in a couple of donors were tracked by longitudinal TCRalpha and TCRbeta repertoire sequencing. Two young, previously healthy adult volunteers made up the cohort, one male and one female.

CDR1 SGHVS and CDR2 FNYEAQ are derived from the germline V gene. The CDR3, from cysteine to phenylalanine, totals 15 residues. The CDR3 DNA has 45 bases and is translated from base 1. Trimming takes 6 bases off V and 5 bases off J; junction bases not matched to a gene: 7. This clonotype has a handful of counts. Which antigen it targets is not known. No clone much larger than this one lies a single base away; base qualities are absent. PBMCs were isolated by Ficoll-Paque density gradient centrifugation. TCRdb lists the instrument as Illumina NovaSeq 6000. Using 5'RACE with constant-segment primers, TCRalpha and TCRbeta cDNA libraries were constructed, with sample barcodes and unique molecular identifiers added in the process. Trizol reagent was used to extract RNA from every sample. The libraries were amplified in two PCR steps, and the second step added a second sample barcode and Illumina TruSeq adapters. Sequencing of the libraries was done on an Illumina NovaSeq, producing 2 x 150 bp paired-end reads. The study's own analysis went as follows. With migec v1.2.7, reads were demultiplexed and then collapsed into UMI-guided consensus sequences. Using mixcr v2.1.11, UMI consensuses were aligned to TRA and TRB V and J templates and then assembled into clonotypes. A clonotype was counted as expanded or contracted only if both edgeR and NoisET called the change significant, with noise models trained on biological replicates. For edgeR calls, the thresholds were a false discovery rate-adjusted p below 0.01 and a log2 fold-change of 1. As an exploratory analysis of dynamics, max-normalized trajectories of the 1000 most abundant clonotypes were examined with PCA combined with hierarchical clustering. The CD4 or CD8 phenotype of responding clones was assigned using the separately sequenced CD4+ and CD8+ repertoires. TCRdb redid the processing of the public reads, applying fastp at Q25 and MiXCR, and retained in-frame beta chains. One record per CDR3 amino acid sequence lists the most common genes and DNA. V and J calls and clone size were set by TCRdb, not the authors. The sample yields about 560,000 distinct CDR3 sequences; about 22% were counted once. The ten largest clones represent roughly 9.1% of the sample.

Results the study describes overall, beyond this receptor: The second-wave clones that peaked on day 37 were not confirmed to be SARS-CoV-2 specific. Contracting CD4+ clones were located mainly in the CM and EM memory subsets, whereas CD8+ clones were found to be enriched in EMRA. Some responding clones were detected in pre-infection memory, suggesting pre-existing cross-reactive memory T cells joined the SARS-CoV-2 response. Only a couple of mild cases were covered in the study, and larger cohorts including severe cases with pre-infection samples were considered necessary. Clones contracting from day 15 to 85 had balanced CD4/CD8 phenotypes, while a second wave expanding from day 15 to 37 was biased towards CD4+.

The rearrangement joined TRBV7-6 to TRBJ2-2, with 9 bases matching TRBD2. The receptor's source is an adult woman who had mild COVID-19 (a few samples of this study predate the infection). The sample titles of this study are shuffled in the database, so cell type and time point are left out; the donor was told from shared clones. The source material was PBMCs or a T cell subset sorted from them (not recorded which). The CDR3 is CASRGVAGETGELFF. The sequence in DNA is TGTGCCAGCAGAGGTGTAGCGGGGGAGACCGGGGAGCTGTTTTTT.